The clone carrying this TCR beta chain was counted a single time. Its antigen is unknown. This sample is part of a study of Tregs in tolerant kidney transplant recipients. General study results and limits: The small number of patients limits these findings pending further validation. Tolerant patients' donor-specific Tregs expanded beyond overall Tregs, suggesting antigen-driven growth. Biological reproducibility was not directly addressed in this study.

Clones were sequenced by immunoSEQ multiplex PCR, and TCRdb holds only the in-frame ones, with some missing. The sample yields over 50,000 clones, approximately 83% seen once. V was shortened by 2 bases and J by 4 bases, with 9 bases between the two germline ends. Germline V gene sequence: CDR1 MNHNY, CDR2 SVGAGI (reference sequence). The length of the CDR3 is 15 residues. Thawed PBMCs were FACS-sorted into unstimulated CD4+CD25+CD127- regulatory T cells, CD4+CD25- non-regulatory cells, CD4 and CD8 cells. The sequences come from Tregs from blood, collected before the transplant. The TCR originated in a human donor who received a combined kidney and bone marrow transplant. This chain joins TRBV6-6 and TRBJ1-6; no clear D. The CDR3 bases are TGTGCCAGCAGTTACGGACGTCGATATAATTCACCCCTCCACTTT. This codes for CASSYGRRYNSPLHF.